This T cell receptor beta chain came from a study of cytomegalovirus exposure and HLA in healthy donors. Study outcomes and limitations: In a later analysis, parvovirus B19, influenza, CMV and Epstein-Barr virus appeared linked to several top co-occurrence clusters.

Trimming cost V 4 bases and J 8 bases, with 11 bases left between them. Germline V gene lookup returns CDR1 ENHRY and CDR2 SYGVKD. The CDR3 consists of 13 residues. On this clone: Its specificity is unknown.

The PCR was carried out with 60 Vbeta primers and 13 Jbeta primers. Profiled with immunoSEQ multiplex PCR; TCRdb holds only in-frame clones, not every one. This table has fewer than 250,000 clones, 70% to 90% appearing once. This receptor was obtained from a man under 40 in good health and CMV-seronegative. Source material: PBMCs. V is TRBV10-3 and J is TRBJ2-2; no clear D. The CDR3 DNA sequence: TGTGCCATCAGTGGTTCCCCCCAAGGGGAGCTGTTTTTT. As protein: CAISGSPQGELFF.